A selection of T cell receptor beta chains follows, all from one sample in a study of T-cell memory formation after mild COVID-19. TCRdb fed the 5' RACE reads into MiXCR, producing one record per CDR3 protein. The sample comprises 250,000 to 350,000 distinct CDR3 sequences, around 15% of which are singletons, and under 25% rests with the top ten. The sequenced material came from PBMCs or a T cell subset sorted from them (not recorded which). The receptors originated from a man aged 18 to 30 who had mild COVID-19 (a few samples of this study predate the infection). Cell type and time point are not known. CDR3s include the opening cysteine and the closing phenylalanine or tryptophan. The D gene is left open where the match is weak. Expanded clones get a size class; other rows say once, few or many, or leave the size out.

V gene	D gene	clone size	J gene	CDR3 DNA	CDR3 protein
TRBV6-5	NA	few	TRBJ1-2	TGTGCCAGCACTACCGGCGGTGCAATGAACTATGGCTACACCTTC	CASTTGGAMNYGYTF
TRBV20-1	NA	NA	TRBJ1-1	TGCAGTGCCCGAGGGGGGGCACTAAACACTGAAGCTTTCTTT	CSARGGALNTEAFF
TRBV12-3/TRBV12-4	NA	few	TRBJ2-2	TGTGCCAGCAGTTTCGGGGTCGCCGGGGAGCTGTTTTTT	CASSFGVAGELFF
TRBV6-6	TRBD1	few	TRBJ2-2	TGTGCCAGCAGATGGACAGGGGGCGAGGGTTGGATGGCCGGGGAGCTGTTTTTT	CASRWTGGEGWMAGELFF
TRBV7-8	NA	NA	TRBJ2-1	TGTGCCAGCAGCTTAGTGGGCCGCTCCTACAATGAGCAGTTCTTC	CASSLVGRSYNEQFF
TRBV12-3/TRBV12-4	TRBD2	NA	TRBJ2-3	TGTGCCAGCAGTGTGACTAGCGGATACACAGATACGCAGTATTTT	CASSVTSGYTDTQYF
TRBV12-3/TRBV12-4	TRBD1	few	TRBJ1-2	TGTGCCAGCGCATGGGACAGGGGGAGGTATGGCTACACCTTC	CASAWDRGRYGYTF
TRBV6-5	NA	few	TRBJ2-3	TGTGCCAGCAGTTACTATGGGACGTCTCAAGATACGCAGTATTTT	CASSYYGTSQDTQYF
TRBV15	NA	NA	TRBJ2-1	TGTGCCACCAGCGGCCTCGGCAGGGGCTCCTTGGGGGAGCAGTTCTTC	CATSGLGRGSLGEQFF
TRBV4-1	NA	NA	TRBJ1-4	TGCGCCAGCAGCCTTACGACCAGCGCAACTAATGAAAAACTGTTTTTT	CASSLTTSATNEKLFF
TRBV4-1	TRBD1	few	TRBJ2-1	TGCGCCAGCAGCCAAGATAAAGGGACAGGGGCCAATGAGCAGTTCTTC	CASSQDKGTGANEQFF
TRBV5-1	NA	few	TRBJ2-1	TGCGCCAGCAGCTTGGCCCTCGGCCGCGACAATGAGCAGTTCTTC	CASSLALGRDNEQFF
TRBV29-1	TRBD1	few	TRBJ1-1	TGCAGCGGACACAGGGGGATGAACACTGAAGCTTTCTTT	CSGHRGMNTEAFF
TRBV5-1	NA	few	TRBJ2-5	TGCGCCAGCAGCTTTGACCCGGGGCCCCAAGAGACCCAGTACTTC	CASSFDPGPQETQYF
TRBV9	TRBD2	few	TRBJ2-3	TGTGCCAGCAGCGCGACCGCGGGGGGCCCGGCAGATACGCAGTATTTT	CASSATAGGPADTQYF
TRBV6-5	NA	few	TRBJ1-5	TGTGCCAGCAGTTACCCCGGAGGGCCCCAGCATTTT	CASSYPGGPQHF
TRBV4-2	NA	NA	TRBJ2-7	TGTGCCAGCAGCCAAGAGATCTCCTACGAGCAGTACTTC	CASSQEISYEQYF
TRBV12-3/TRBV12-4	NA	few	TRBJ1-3	TGTGCCAGACTGGGGGGGGGTCCTGGAAACACCATATATTTT	CARLGGGPGNTIYF
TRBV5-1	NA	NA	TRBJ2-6	TGCGCCAGCAGCTTGGATCCGGGCTCTGGGGCCAACGTCCTGACTTTC	CASSLDPGSGANVLTF
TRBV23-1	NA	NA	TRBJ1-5	TGCGCCAGCAGAGACCAAGGGGAACCCCAGCATTTT	CASRDQGEPQHF
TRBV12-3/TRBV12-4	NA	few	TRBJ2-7	TGTGCCACCCGGGACGGCTCAATGGAGCAGTACTTC	CATRDGSMEQYF
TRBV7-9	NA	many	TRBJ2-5	TGTGCCAGCAGCTCTGTAGAGACCCAGTACTTC	CASSSVETQYF
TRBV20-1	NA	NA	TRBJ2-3	TGCAGTGCTACCACCTTTCTACTAGCCAATACGCAGTATTTT	CSATTFLLANTQYF
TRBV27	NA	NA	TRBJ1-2	TGTGCCAGCAGGAGGAGTAACTATGGCTACACCTTC	CASRRSNYGYTF
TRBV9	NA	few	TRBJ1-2	TGTGCCAGCAGCGTACAGGGCACTTCAAGCTATGGCTACACCTTC	CASSVQGTSSYGYTF
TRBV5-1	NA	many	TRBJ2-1	TGCGCCAGCACCTGGGTGGGCTGGGGCAATGAGCAGTTCTTC	CASTWVGWGNEQFF